The 10 T cell receptor beta chains below come from one sample, sequenced in a study of control samples from healthy donors and cancer patients. Profiled with immunoSEQ multiplex PCR; TCRdb holds only in-frame clones, not every one. The sample has approximately 100,000 clones; about nine tenths are singletons. Source material: blood. Source of these receptors: a woman aged 18-35 years in good health.

V is TRBV19 and J is TRBJ2-3; 7 bases agree with TRBD1. Unmatched junction bases numbered 8, after V lost 5 bases and J lost 0 bases. This CDR3 contains 16 residues. Looked up from germline, CDR1 is LNHDA and CDR2 is SQIVND (reference sequence). Here the CDR3 DNA reads TGTGCCAGTAGTCTACAGGGGCGAACTAGCACAGATACGCAGTATTTT. This gives the protein CASSLQGRTSTDTQYF.

V is TRBV10-2 and J is TRBJ1-2; no clear D gene. The CDR3 consists of 11 residues. Germline values: CDR1 WSHSY, CDR2 SAAADI. V gave up 4 bases and J gave up 4 bases, with 4 bases separating them. CDR3 DNA sequence: TGCGCCAGCAGTGCGGGCTATGGCTACACCTTC. It codes for CASSAGYGYTF.

The CDR3 protein is CASSENLLAGASTDTQYF. CDR3 bases: TGCGCCAGCAGTGAGAACCTATTAGCGGGGGCTAGCACAGATACGCAGTATTTT. This sequence joins TRBV10-1 and TRBJ2-3, with TRBD2 identical over 9 bases. The CDR3 spans 18 residues. V shed 2 bases, J shed 0 bases, and the junction held 9 bases outside the gene matches. The germline gives CDR1 WNHNN, CDR2 SYGVQD (reference sequence).

The J gene is TRBJ1-5, the V gene TRBV3-1 (or the pseudogene TRBV3-2), with D unclear. This CDR3 is 13 amino acids long. The germline CDR1 and CDR2 sequences are LGHDT and YNNKEL (reference sequence). V was trimmed by 0 bases and J by 7 bases, leaving 7 bases between them. DNA for the CDR3: TGTGCCAGCAGCCAAGATCGTGGCCAGCCCCAGCATTTT. Amino acids: CASSQDRGQPQHF.

The J gene is TRBJ1-1, the V gene TRBV7-9; D might be TRBD1 (5 bases). V was clipped by 6 bases and J by 0 bases, with 14 bases between them. The germline CDR1 and CDR2 sequences are SEHNR and FQNEAQ (reference sequence). The CDR3 runs to 15 residues. The CDR3 DNA follows: TGTGCCAGCAGGGATAAGACAGATATGAACACTGAAGCTTTCTTT. Amino acid sequence: CASRDKTDMNTEAFF.

This chain uses TRBV27 with TRBJ1-2; possibly TRBD1 for D (6 bases). The CDR3 loop spans 17 amino acids. Germline values: CDR1 MNHEY, CDR2 SMNVEV (reference sequence). V was trimmed by 0 bases and J by 6 bases, leaving 20 bases between them. The CDR3 nucleotides read TGTGCCAGCAGTTTATCATATTCCAGGGGCAGGGGAGATGGCTACACCTTC. Protein product: CASSLSYSRGRGDGYTF.

In regard to this clone: Other DNA sequences in the same sample also yield this CDR3. This chain joins TRBV5-1 and TRBJ2-7, with 8 bases that match TRBD2. V shed 0 bases, J shed 5 bases, and the junction held 7 bases outside the gene matches. Germline V CDR1 and CDR2: SGHRS, YFSETQ. The CDR3 runs to 15 residues. The CDR3 spells CASSLGTGGLNEQYF. The DNA for the CDR3 is TGCGCCAGCAGCTTGGGGACGGGGGGGCTTAACGAGCAGTACTTC.

The V gene is TRBV13, the J gene TRBJ1-1; no firm D call. The CDR3 extends over 12 amino acids. Germline V CDR1 and CDR2: PRHDT, FYEKMQ (reference sequence). Trimming pared 8 bases from V and 7 bases from J, leaving 14 bases between. CDR3 DNA sequence: TGTGCCAGCGGCTATGGGTGGGTTGAAGCTTTCTTT. Encoded protein: CASGYGWVEAFF.

The chain couples TRBV24-1 to TRBJ2-3; 12 positions agree with TRBD1. CDR3 length: 16 residues. CDR1 and CDR2 (germline): KGHDR, SFDVKD. V lost 2 bases, J lost 2 bases, and 1 base stayed unmatched. CDR3 nucleotides: TGTGCCACCAGTGATTCGGGACAGGGGGCCACAGATACGCAGTATTTT. Amino acids: CATSDSGQGATDTQYF.

The chain recombines TRBV4-2 with TRBJ2-7; TRBD1 matches at 7 bases. The CDR3 runs to 16 residues. The germline V gene has CDR1 LGHNA and CDR2 YNFKEQ. The junction had 7 bases not matched to a gene; V was cut back by 0 bases and J by 2 bases. The CDR3 sequence is CASSQDYRTGTYEQYF. In DNA, the CDR3 is TGTGCCAGCAGCCAAGATTATAGGACAGGAACCTACGAGCAGTACTTC.